A single sample gave rise to the 3 T cell receptor beta chains below, sequenced in a study of identical twins. Using its own MiXCR run on the 5' RACE reads, TCRdb lists one record per CDR3 protein. The table includes 130,000 to 150,000 distinct CDR3 sequences, 3% to 4.5% detected once. Sequenced material: memory T cells sorted from blood. The receptors come from a man younger than 35 in good health.

At least ten counts were recorded for this clonotype. The chain employs TRBV5-6 and TRBJ2-7; TRBD1 or TRBD2 may be the D gene (5 bases each). The germline V gene encodes CDR1 SGHDT and CDR2 YYEEEE. The CDR3 length is 15 residues. The ends were cut back, 2 bases at V and 3 bases at J, with 15 bases in the middle. This CDR3 reads CASSFGTGLDYEQYF. CDR3 DNA sequence: TGTGCCAGCAGCTTCGGGACGGGTTTAGACTACGAGCAGTACTTC.

In this sample, this clonotype turned up many times. The chain joins TRBV2 to TRBJ2-7; no firm D call. There are 16 residues in the CDR3. From germline, CDR1 is SNHLY and CDR2 FYNNEI. Between the trimmed V and J ends, which lost 2 bases and 0 bases, there was a span of 14 bases. The CDR3, as DNA: TGTGCCAGCAGTGAAAGGGCAGCCAGGAGCTCCTACGAGCAGTACTTC. It specifies CASSERAARSSYEQYF.

The table lists this clonotype with many counts. DNA of the CDR3: TGTGCCAGCACCGTTGACAGGGGGAATTCACCCCTCCACTTT. It yields the protein CASTVDRGNSPLHF. The chain recombines TRBV6-1 with TRBJ1-6; 9 nucleotides agree with TRBD1. Trimming cost V 7 bases and J 7 bases; bases outside gene matches: 5. Germline CDR1 and CDR2: MNHNS and SASEGT. This CDR3 contains 14 residues.